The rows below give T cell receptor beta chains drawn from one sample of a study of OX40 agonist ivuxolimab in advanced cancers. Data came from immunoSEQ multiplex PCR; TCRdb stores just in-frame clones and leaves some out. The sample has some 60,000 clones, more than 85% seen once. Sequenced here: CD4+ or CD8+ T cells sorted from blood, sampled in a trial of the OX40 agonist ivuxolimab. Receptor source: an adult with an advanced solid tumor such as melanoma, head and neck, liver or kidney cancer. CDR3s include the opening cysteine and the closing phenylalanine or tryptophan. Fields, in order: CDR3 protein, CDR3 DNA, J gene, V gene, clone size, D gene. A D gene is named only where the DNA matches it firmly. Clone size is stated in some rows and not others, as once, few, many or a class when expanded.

CDR3 protein: CASVGQGGNEQYF
CDR3 DNA: TGTGCCAGCGTAGGGCAGGGGGGGAACGAGCAGTACTTC
J gene: TRBJ2-7
V gene: TRBV6-1
clone size: .
D gene: .

CDR3 protein: CASSQVDTGITIYEQYF
CDR3 DNA: TGTGCCAGCAGCCAAGTGGACACCGGGATCACGATCTACGAGCAGTACTTC
J gene: TRBJ2-7
V gene: TRBV14
clone size: .
D gene: .

CDR3 protein: CASSGQMNTEAFF
CDR3 DNA: TGTGCCAGCAGTGGACAAATGAACACTGAAGCTTTCTTT
J gene: TRBJ1-1
V gene: TRBV6-5
clone size: .
D gene: .

CDR3 protein: CSVEMGLYEQYF
CDR3 DNA: TGCAGCGTTGAAATGGGGCTCTACGAGCAGTACTTC
J gene: TRBJ2-7
V gene: TRBV29-1
clone size: .
D gene: .

CDR3 protein: CASSLREGREETQYF
CDR3 DNA: TGTGCCAGCAGCTTACGGGAGGGTCGGGAAGAGACCCAGTACTTC
J gene: TRBJ2-5
V gene: TRBV7-9
clone size: .
D gene: TRBD2

CDR3 protein: CASSSPSMAMNTEAFF
CDR3 DNA: TGTGCCAGCAGTTCCCCTTCGATGGCTATGAACACTGAAGCTTTCTTT
J gene: TRBJ1-1
V gene: TRBV28
clone size: .
D gene: .

CDR3 protein: CASSMGTGGIYEQYF
CDR3 DNA: TGTGCCAGTAGTATGGGGACAGGGGGCATCTACGAGCAGTACTTC
J gene: TRBJ2-7
V gene: TRBV19
clone size: few
D gene: TRBD1

CDR3 protein: CASSVTGSSYEQYF
CDR3 DNA: TGTGCCAGCAGCGTCACTGGGAGCTCCTACGAGCAGTACTTC
J gene: TRBJ2-7
V gene: TRBV9
clone size: .
D gene: .

CDR3 protein: CASSFFSGSSYNEQFF
CDR3 DNA: TGTGCCAGCAGCTTTTTTAGCGGGAGCTCCTACAATGAGCAGTTCTTC
J gene: TRBJ2-1
V gene: TRBV11-1
clone size: .
D gene: TRBD2

CDR3 protein: CASSQDRASVDNEQFF
CDR3 DNA: TGCGCCAGCAGCCAAGATAGGGCTAGTGTTGACAATGAGCAGTTCTTC
J gene: TRBJ2-1
V gene: TRBV4-1
clone size: .
D gene: .

CDR3 protein: CASSPGLAGGSYEQYF
CDR3 DNA: TGCGCCAGCAGCCCGGGACTAGCGGGAGGGTCCTACGAGCAGTACTTC
J gene: TRBJ2-7
V gene: TRBV5-1
clone size: .
D gene: TRBD2

CDR3 protein: CASIKQGNHGELFF
CDR3 DNA: TGTGCCAGCATTAAACAGGGGAACCACGGGGAGCTGTTTTTT
J gene: TRBJ2-2
V gene: TRBV28
clone size: .
D gene: TRBD1

CDR3 protein: CASSSPGQGGNEQFF
CDR3 DNA: TGTGCCAGCAGCTCACCGGGACAGGGGGGCAATGAGCAGTTCTTC
J gene: TRBJ2-1
V gene: TRBV7-9
clone size: .
D gene: TRBD1

CDR3 protein: CASSHGTSGYEQYF
CDR3 DNA: TGTGCCAGCAGCCACGGGACTAGCGGTTACGAGCAGTACTTC
J gene: TRBJ2-7
V gene: TRBV14
clone size: .
D gene: TRBD2

CDR3 protein: CASSWGTEQFF
CDR3 DNA: TGTGCCAGCAGCTGGGGCACTGAGCAGTTCTTC
J gene: TRBJ2-1
V gene: TRBV7-6
clone size: .
D gene: .

CDR3 protein: CASSAGKTEAFF
CDR3 DNA: TGTGCCAGCAGTGCCGGGAAGACTGAAGCTTTCTTT
J gene: TRBJ1-1
V gene: TRBV6-1
clone size: .
D gene: .

CDR3 protein: CASSQEVAGSYNEQFF
CDR3 DNA: TGTGCCAGCAGCCAAGAGGTAGCGGGATCCTACAATGAGCAGTTCTTC
J gene: TRBJ2-1
V gene: TRBV14
clone size: .
D gene: TRBD2

CDR3 protein: CATGPSGSDTQYF
CDR3 DNA: TGTGCCACTGGACCCAGCGGATCAGATACGCAGTATTTT
J gene: TRBJ2-3
V gene: TRBV27
clone size: .
D gene: .

CDR3 protein: CASSEDLAGLSTDTQYF
CDR3 DNA: TGTGCCAGCAGTGAGGATTTAGCGGGGCTGAGCACAGATACGCAGTATTTT
J gene: TRBJ2-3
V gene: TRBV6-1
clone size: .
D gene: TRBD2

CDR3 protein: CATSRDFGGYGYTF
CDR3 DNA: TGTGCCACCAGCAGAGATTTTGGAGGGTATGGCTACACCTTC
J gene: TRBJ1-2
V gene: TRBV15
clone size: .
D gene: .

CDR3 protein: CASRAGGSSYNEQFF
CDR3 DNA: TGTGCCAGTAGGGCGGGAGGGAGCTCCTACAATGAGCAGTTCTTC
J gene: TRBJ2-1
V gene: TRBV19
clone size: once
D gene: TRBD2

CDR3 protein: CASSRTAPQYF
CDR3 DNA: TGTGCCAGCAGTCGGACAGCCCCTCAGTACTTC
J gene: TRBJ2-4
V gene: TRBV2
clone size: .
D gene: .

CDR3 protein: CASSLPRRSSYEQYF
CDR3 DNA: TGTGCCAGCAGTTTGCCCCGTAGGTCCTCCTACGAGCAGTACTTC
J gene: TRBJ2-7
V gene: TRBV27
clone size: .
D gene: .

CDR3 protein: CSVAGLAGPDEQYF
CDR3 DNA: TGCAGCGTAGCCGGACTAGCGGGACCCGACGAGCAGTACTTC
J gene: TRBJ2-7
V gene: TRBV29-1
clone size: .
D gene: TRBD2

CDR3 protein: CATNGPNTGELFF
CDR3 DNA: TGTGCCACCAACGGACCAAACACCGGGGAGCTGTTTTTT
J gene: TRBJ2-2
V gene: TRBV27
clone size: .
D gene: .

CDR3 protein: CASSQENSDTQYF
CDR3 DNA: TGTGCCAGCAGCCAAGAGAATTCAGATACGCAGTATTTT
J gene: TRBJ2-3
V gene: TRBV4-2
clone size: .
D gene: .

CDR3 protein: CASGLQGPEQFF
CDR3 DNA: TGTGCTAGTGGTTTACAGGGGCCTGAGCAGTTCTTC
J gene: TRBJ2-1
V gene: TRBV12-5
clone size: .
D gene: TRBD1

CDR3 protein: CASSFGTLNTEAFF
CDR3 DNA: TGTGCCAGCAGCTTCGGGACACTCAACACTGAAGCTTTCTTT
J gene: TRBJ1-1
V gene: TRBV28
clone size: .
D gene: .

CDR3 protein: CASSYTLRRSSNEKLFF
CDR3 DNA: TGTGCCAGCAGCTATACGCTCCGGAGGAGCTCTAATGAAAAACTGTTTTTT
J gene: TRBJ1-4
V gene: TRBV7-9
clone size: .
D gene: .

CDR3 protein: CASFSGGIYGYTF
CDR3 DNA: TGTGCCAGTTTTTCAGGGGGCATCTATGGCTACACCTTC
J gene: TRBJ1-2
V gene: TRBV19
clone size: .
D gene: TRBD1

CDR3 protein: CAITRQGATEAFF
CDR3 DNA: TGTGCCATCACAAGGCAGGGGGCCACTGAAGCTTTCTTT
J gene: TRBJ1-1
V gene: TRBV6-4
clone size: .
D gene: TRBD1

CDR3 protein: CASSGRLAGVLYNGQFF
CDR3 DNA: TGTGCCAGCAGCGGACGACTAGCGGGAGTCCTCTACAATGGGCAGTTCTTC
J gene: TRBJ2-1
V gene: TRBV11-2
clone size: .
D gene: TRBD2

CDR3 protein: CATSTRDGQETQYF
CDR3 DNA: TGTGCCACCAGCACCCGGGACGGACAAGAGACCCAGTACTTC
J gene: TRBJ2-5
V gene: TRBV15
clone size: .
D gene: .